One and the same sample provided the 24 T cell receptor beta chains below, sequenced in a study of blood T cell repertoires in COVID-19. Profiled with immunoSEQ multiplex PCR; TCRdb holds only in-frame clones, not every one. The sample records roughly 500,000 clones, roughly 89% being singletons. The material sequenced was peripheral blood. These receptors were taken from a man younger than 30 with COVID-19, enrolled during active disease.

The chain has TRBV30 and TRBJ2-1; 10 nucleotides line up with TRBD2. Looked up from germline, CDR1 is GTSNPN and CDR2 is SVGIG (reference sequence). The CDR3 runs 15 residues. J lost 9 bases, V lost 4 bases, and 12 bases had no gene match. The CDR3 here is CAWKKESGRATEQFF. The CDR3 DNA is TGTGCCTGGAAGAAGGAAAGCGGGAGGGCCACTGAGCAGTTCTTC.

The chain carries TRBV11-2 and TRBJ2-1; the match to TRBD2 covers 12 bases. This CDR3 has 18 residues. Trimming took 5 bases from V and 0 from J; bases not matched to a gene: 8. From germline, CDR1 is SGHAT and CDR2 FQNNGV. CDR3 in DNA: TGTGCCAGCAGCCAACTAGCGGGAGGCCCCCGCTCCTACAATGAGCAGTTCTTC. It encodes CASSQLAGGPRSYNEQFF. The full variable domain, completed using reference TRBV11-2 and TRBJ2-1, is EAGVAQSPRYKIIEKRQSVAFWCNPISGHATLYWYQQILGQGPKLLIQFQNNGVVDDSQLPKDRFSAERLKGVDSTLKIQPAKLEDSAVYLCASSQLAGGPRSYNEQFFGPGTRLTVL.

The chain employs TRBV5-4 and TRBJ2-2; D not certain. The CDR3 extends over 11 amino acids. The V gene lost 4 bases and the J gene lost 6 bases, with 4 bases spanning the gap. Germline assignment: CDR1 SGHNT and CDR2 YYREEE (reference sequence). CDR3 loop: CASSGPGELFF. The CDR3 DNA reads TGTGCCAGCAGCGGGCCCGGGGAGCTGTTTTTT.

The DNA of the CDR3 is TGTGCCAGCAGTCAGAACAGGGGGCGAGGGCAGCCCCAGCATTTT. It encodes CASSQNRGRGQPQHF. The chain links TRBV6-5 to TRBJ1-5; 9 bases match TRBD1. This CDR3 has 15 amino acids. The V segment lost 5 bases and the J segment 7 bases; nucleotides outside the gene matches: 9. Germline V gives CDR1 MNHEY, CDR2 SVGAGI.

This rearrangement joins TRBV11-1 to TRBJ1-2, with a tentative D call TRBD1 (5 bases). The CDR3 consists of 12 residues. CDR1 is SGHAT, CDR2 FQDESV, per germline (reference sequence). The germline V and J ends were trimmed by 6 bases and 6 bases, with 11 bases remaining between them. The CDR3 DNA reads as TGTGCCAGCAGTCAGGGAATCGATGGCTACACCTTC. Encoded protein: CASSQGIDGYTF. The full variable domain, rest sourced from reference TRBV11-1 and TRBJ1-2, is EAEVAQSPRYKITEKSQAVAFWCDPISGHATLYWYRQILGQGPELLVQFQDESVVDDSQLPKDRFSAERLKGVDSTLKIQPAELGDSAMYLCASSQGIDGYTFGSGTRLTVV.

This clone was counted between two and nine times. The J gene is TRBJ1-5, the V gene TRBV6-5; D remains ambiguous. CDR1 is MNHEY and CDR2 is SVGAGI in the germline V gene. Trimming stripped 5 bases from V and 5 bases from J, with 10 bases between. The CDR3 length is 13 residues. CDR3 nucleotides: TGTGCCAGCAGTCCCTTCCTCTATCAGCCCCAGCATTTT. It is translated as CASSPFLYQPQHF.

V is TRBV5-4 and J is TRBJ2-5; maybe TRBD1 (6 bases). CDR1 and CDR2 (germline): SGHNT, YYREEE (reference sequence). Trimming left V 0 bases short and J 5 bases short, with 11 bases between. The CDR3 extends over 14 amino acids. CDR3 in amino acids: CASSLGTGYETQYF. CDR3 sequence (DNA): TGTGCCAGCAGCTTGGGAACAGGGTACGAGACCCAGTACTTC.

The chain links TRBV7-9 to TRBJ1-2; D remains ambiguous. Deletions cut 1 base from V and 10 bases from J, with 13 bases between. Germline V gives CDR1 SEHNR, CDR2 FQNEAQ (reference sequence). This CDR3 comprises 13 residues. This CDR3 reads CASSLETSRVYTF. The DNA for the CDR3 is TGTGCCAGCAGCTTAGAGACATCGAGGGTCTACACCTTC. Variable domain in full (rest from reference TRBV7-9 and TRBJ1-2): DTGVSQNPRHKITKRGQNVTFRCDPISEHNRLYWYRQTLGQGPEFLTYFQNEAQLEKSRLLSDRFSAERPKGSFSTLEIQRTEQGDSAMYLCASSLETSRVYTFGSGTRLTVV.

The chain is built from TRBV6-1 and TRBJ1-3; the D is unclear. The CDR3 contains 15 residues. Germline V gene lookup returns CDR1 MNHNS and CDR2 SASEGT. The V and J ends lost 1 base and 0 bases respectively, with 7 bases between them. The CDR3 DNA is TGTGCCAGCAGTGAAGACGGGAACTCTGGAAACACCATATATTTT. Protein sequence: CASSEDGNSGNTIYF.

This clone was seen only a few times. The gene calls are TRBV9 and TRBJ2-3; D is ambiguous. Trimming took 2 bases from V and 0 from J, leaving 13 bases between them. CDR1 and CDR2 (germline): SGDLS, YYNGEE. The CDR3 runs to 16 residues. The CDR3: CASSVSSFRSTDTQYF. The CDR3 DNA sequence: TGTGCCAGCAGCGTCTCCTCGTTCAGGAGCACAGATACGCAGTATTTT.

The chain employs TRBV5-1 and TRBJ1-6, with 8 bases that match TRBD1. The CDR3 is made up of 14 amino acids. The V segment lost 0 bases and the J segment 10 bases; nucleotides outside the gene matches: 3. Germline CDR1 is SGHRS and CDR2 is YFSETQ. The CDR3 loop reads CASSLATGGSPLHF. The CDR3 DNA reads as TGCGCCAGCAGCTTGGCCACAGGGGGGTCACCCCTCCACTTT.

The genes are TRBV5-5 and TRBJ1-5; 9 nucleotides agree with TRBD1. There are 17 residues in the CDR3. Germline V gives CDR1 SGHKS, CDR2 YYEKEE (reference sequence). With V trimmed by 4 bases and J by 0 bases, 8 bases remained unmatched. The CDR3 sequence is CASSPGDRAYSNQPQHF. The CDR3, as DNA: TGTGCCAGCAGCCCCGGGGACAGGGCATATAGCAATCAGCCCCAGCATTTT.

The chain has TRBV7-3 and TRBJ1-5; D possibly corresponds to TRBD1 (6 bases). Germline lookup yields CDR1 SGHTA and CDR2 FQGTGA. Trimming stripped 5 bases from V and 5 bases from J, with 10 bases between. CDR3 length: 13 amino acids. The CDR3 reads CASSRDRHQPQHF. In DNA, the CDR3 is TGTGCCAGCAGCCGCGACAGGCATCAGCCCCAGCATTTT.

This chain connects TRBV7-9 to TRBJ2-1, with 7 bases fitting TRBD1. Trimming at V came to 8 bases and at J to 9 bases, leaving 16 bases not matched to a gene. This CDR3 comprises 15 residues. CDR1 is SEHNR and CDR2 is FQNEAQ in the germline V gene (reference sequence). The CDR3 is CASGYRGSRNGEQFF. In DNA, the CDR3 is TGTGCCAGCGGATACAGGGGATCAAGAAATGGTGAGCAGTTCTTC. Supplemented by reference TRBV7-9 and TRBJ2-1, the full variable domain reads DTGVSQNPRHKITKRGQNVTFRCDPISEHNRLYWYRQTLGQGPEFLTYFQNEAQLEKSRLLSDRFSAERPKGSFSTLEIQRTEQGDSAMYLCASGYRGSRNGEQFFGPGTRLTVL.

Written as DNA, the CDR3 is TGTGCCTGGAGTCCGGGCGGGGGGCAAGAGACCCAGTACTTC. Amino acids: CAWSPGGGQETQYF. This chain joins TRBV30 and TRBJ2-5, with 8 positions matching TRBD2. The CDR3 has 14 residues. With 2 bases clipped from V and 2 bases from J, the junction kept 4 bases outside the gene matches. Per the germline V gene, CDR1 is GTSNPN and CDR2 is SVGIG (reference sequence). The full variable domain, with the rest looked up from reference TRBV30 and TRBJ2-5, is SQTIHQWPATLVQPVGSPLSLECTVEGTSNPNLYWYRQAAGRGLQLLFYSVGIGQISSEVPQNLSASRPQDRQFILSSKKLLLSDSGFYLCAWSPGGGQETQYFGPGTRLLVL.

This clone was recorded once. V gene TRBV5-4 combines with J gene TRBJ2-3, with 7 nucleotides matching TRBD2. V dropped 3 bases and J dropped 5; count of bases not matched to a gene: 9. The germline gives CDR1 SGHNT, CDR2 YYREEE (reference sequence). The CDR3 spans 15 residues. The CDR3 bases are TGTGCCAGCAGCTCCCTGGCGGGAGTGATAGATACGCAGTATTTT. Translation: CASSSLAGVIDTQYF.

A word on this clone: This same CDR3 is encoded by further DNA sequences in the sample. The chain uses TRBV12-3 or TRBV12-4 and TRBJ2-3; a possible D gene is TRBD1 (5 bases). Trimming took 2 bases from V and 3 from J, leaving 6 bases between them. The CDR3 consists of 13 residues. CDR3 sequence (DNA): TGTGCCAGCAGTTTAACAGGAACAGATACGCAGTATTTT. It translates to CASSLTGTDTQYF.

V gene TRBV7-9 combines with J gene TRBJ1-2, with D possibly matching TRBD1 (6 bases). The CDR3 has 19 amino acids. CDR1 is SEHNR and CDR2 is FQNEAQ in the germline V gene (reference sequence). The V end was cut by 1 base, the J end by 10 bases, with 31 bases between. The CDR3 loop reads CASSLGPRGTNPSWSDYTF. The CDR3 nucleotides are TGTGCCAGCAGCTTAGGCCCTAGGGGGACGAACCCATCGTGGAGCGACTACACCTTC.

The chain combines TRBV5-8 with TRBJ2-1, with D uncertain. Germline V gene data show CDR1 as SGHTS and CDR2 as YDEGEE. The CDR3 covers 13 residues. The V end was cut by 4 bases, the J end by 9 bases, with 14 bases between. The CDR3 sequence is CASSTNLGLEQFF. The CDR3 DNA is TGTGCCAGCAGCACCAATCTAGGCCTTGAGCAGTTCTTC.

The CDR3 here is CASSVSGGETSTDTQYF. CDR3 DNA sequence: TGTGCCAGCAGTGTTAGCGGGGGGGAAACTAGCACAGATACGCAGTATTTT. V is TRBV2 and J is TRBJ2-3; 11 nucleotides align to TRBD2. This CDR3 has 17 residues. The germline gives CDR1 SNHLY, CDR2 FYNNEI. Trimming cost V 4 bases and J 0 bases; bases outside gene matches: 6.

The J gene is TRBJ2-4, the V gene TRBV7-2; possible D gene TRBD2, 6 bases. Germline lookup yields CDR1 SGHTA and CDR2 FQGNSA. This CDR3 spans 14 amino acids. V lost 5 bases and J lost 0, with 8 bases in between. CDR3 in DNA: TGTGCCAGCAGCCCGGGACTAGCCAAAAACATTCAGTACTTC. Its translation: CASSPGLAKNIQYF.

This chain uses TRBV12-3 or TRBV12-4 with TRBJ2-7; tentative D call: TRBD1 (5 bases). V lost 8 bases to trimming and J lost 3 bases, with 11 bases between them. This CDR3 contains 12 residues. CDR3 loop: CASSAGFYEQYF. The CDR3 nucleotides are TGTGCCAGCTCGGCAGGGTTCTACGAGCAGTACTTC.

This chain uses TRBV27 with TRBJ2-4; a weak D match, TRBD1 (6 bases). Germline values: CDR1 MNHEY, CDR2 SMNVEV (reference sequence). CDR3 length equals 15 residues. V was trimmed by 8 bases and J by 0 bases, leaving 14 bases between them. CDR3 nucleotides: TGTGCCAGCCGCGACAGGAATCTAGCCAAAAACATTCAGTACTTC. This codes for CASRDRNLAKNIQYF.

This rearrangement joins TRBV29-1 to TRBJ2-7; 10 positions match TRBD1. The V gene's germline CDR1 is SQVTM and CDR2 ANQGSEA. The CDR3 runs to 14 residues. V was pared by 7 bases and J by 5 bases, with 11 bases of the junction left unmatched. The CDR3 is CSADPGTGDHEQYF. The CDR3 region has the DNA TGCAGCGCCGACCCCGGGACAGGGGACCACGAGCAGTACTTC.